A single sample gave rise to the 21 T cell receptor beta chains below, sequenced in a study of blood T cell repertoires in COVID-19. The table came from immunoSEQ multiplex PCR; TCRdb's copy has only in-frame clones and leaves some out. The repertoire holds around 99,000 clones, with nearly 85% as singletons. What was sequenced was peripheral blood. All receptors derive from a woman between 45 and 65 years old with acute or convalescent COVID-19.

This sequence joins TRBV11-1 and TRBJ2-5, with TRBD2 as a possible D gene (5 bases). The V end lost 5 bases, the J end lost 5 bases, and 15 bases lay between the germline ends. The CDR3 runs 14 residues. CDR1 is SGHAT and CDR2 is FQDESV in the germline V gene (reference sequence). The CDR3 bases are TGTGCCAGCAGCCAGGACTTAGGGCGGGAGACCCAGTACTTC. It specifies CASSQDLGRETQYF.

The genes are TRBV7-9 and TRBJ2-2; 9 bases fit TRBD1. Looked up from germline, CDR1 is SEHNR and CDR2 is FQNEAQ (reference sequence). The CDR3 consists of 17 residues. J gave up 0 bases and V 6 bases, and 8 bases lay outside the gene matches. This CDR3 reads CASRPWTGASNTGELFF. The CDR3 region has the DNA TGTGCCAGCAGGCCTTGGACAGGGGCCTCGAACACCGGGGAGCTGTTTTTT.

This rearrangement joins TRBV30 to TRBJ2-4, with TRBD2 matching over 8 bases. Germline V lookup: CDR1 GTSNPN, CDR2 SVGIG (reference sequence). V gave up 6 bases and J gave up 8 bases; unmatched junction bases: 12. CDR3 length equals 14 residues. CDR3 in DNA: TGTGCCTGCACCGCAGCCAGCGGGGGATACATTCAGTACTTC. Protein: CACTAASGGYIQYF.

This clone was recorded only once. The CDR3 nucleotides are TGTGCCGTGGAAGGTCTAGGATACGAGCAGTACTTC. This sequence encodes CAVEGLGYEQYF. The chain carries TRBV28 and TRBJ2-7, with no clear D. This CDR3 is 12 amino acids long. CDR1 and CDR2 from the germline V gene are MDHEN and SYDVKM. Trimming took 11 bases from V and 4 from J, leaving 15 bases between them.

This chain links TRBV19 with TRBJ2-7, with D possibly TRBD1 on 5 matching bases. Per germline, CDR1 LNHDA and CDR2 SQIVND (reference sequence). The V end was cut by 4 bases, the J end by 3 bases, with 16 bases between. The length of the CDR3 is 15 residues. The CDR3 DNA reads TGTGCCAGTAGTAAGGGGCAGGGCGCTATCTACGAGCAGTACTTC. Translation: CASSKGQGAIYEQYF. Based on the CDR3 plus reference TRBV19 and TRBJ2-7, the full variable domain is DGGITQSPKYLFRKEGQNVTLSCEQNLNHDAMYWYRQDPGQGLRLIYYSQIVNDFQKGDIAEGYSVSREKKESFPLTVTSAQKNPTAFYLCASSKGQGAIYEQYFGPGTRLTVT.

The chain joins TRBV24-1 to TRBJ2-1; 16 bases are shared with TRBD2. After removal of 5 bases from V and 7 bases from J, the junction contained 4 bases not matched to a gene. Germline-derived CDR1 and CDR2 are KGHDR and SFDVKD. The CDR3 has 16 amino acids. In nucleotides, the CDR3 is TGTGCCACCAGTGGAGGGACTAGCGGGGGGGCGAATGAGCAGTTCTTC. This encodes CATSGGTSGGANEQFF.

Only one count was recorded for this clone. This chain uses TRBV12-5 with TRBJ1-2, with TRBD1 matching 8 bases. The CDR3 runs 15 residues. Per germline, CDR1 LGHNT and CDR2 FRNRAP. With 0 bases clipped from V and 6 bases from J, the junction kept 6 bases outside the gene matches. The CDR3 coding sequence is TGTGCTAGTGGTTTGGTGGACAGGGAATTGAATGGCTACACCTTC. This translates into CASGLVDRELNGYTF.

This clone was seen a single time. This chain joins TRBV13 and TRBJ2-1, with a tentative D call TRBD1 (5 bases). Between the trimmed V and J ends, which lost 5 bases and 8 bases, there was a span of 19 bases. Looked up from germline, CDR1 is PRHDT and CDR2 is FYEKMQ (reference sequence). This CDR3 has 15 amino acids. The CDR3 sequence is CASSAPSTGVDEQFF. The DNA of the CDR3 is TGTGCCAGCAGCGCTCCCAGTACAGGCGTCGATGAGCAGTTCTTC. Drawing the rest from reference TRBV13 and TRBJ2-1, the complete variable domain is AAGVIQSPRHLIKEKRETATLKCYPIPRHDTVYWYQQGPGQDPQFLISFYEKMQSDKGSIPDRFSAQQFSDYHSELNMSSLELGDSALYFCASSAPSTGVDEQFFGPGTRLTVL.

This chain links TRBV5-6 with TRBJ2-2, with D possibly matching TRBD2 (5 bases). V lost 4 bases, J lost 1 base, and 11 bases lay in between. CDR1 and CDR2 from the germline V gene are SGHDT and YYEEEE. The CDR3 consists of 15 residues. The CDR3 DNA follows: TGTGCCAGCAGCGGACTTAGGGTGAACACCGGGGAGCTGTTTTTT. Amino acids: CASSGLRVNTGELFF.

This clone showed up just a few times. This sequence joins TRBV30 and TRBJ2-2, with 7 positions matching TRBD1. Trimming cost V 0 bases and J 3 bases; bases outside gene matches: 10. The CDR3 covers 17 residues. Germline lookup yields CDR1 GTSNPN and CDR2 SVGIG (reference sequence). CDR3 sequence: CAWSVRPGTGDTGELFF. The CDR3 coding sequence is TGTGCCTGGAGTGTACGGCCCGGAACAGGGGACACCGGGGAGCTGTTTTTT.

The rearrangement joins TRBV6-1 to TRBJ1-6; 8 positions match TRBD1. V gave up 2 bases and J gave up 3 bases; unmatched junction bases: 3. This CDR3 is built from 16 residues. Germline V gene data show CDR1 as MNHNS and CDR2 as SASEGT. The CDR3 is CASSERDRSYNSPLHF. CDR3 coding DNA: TGTGCCAGCAGTGAAAGGGACAGGAGCTATAATTCACCCCTCCACTTT.

This clone has a handful of counts. The V and J genes are TRBV7-9 and TRBJ1-3; 8 nucleotides align to TRBD1. The CDR3 length is 14 residues. In germline, CDR1 is SEHNR, CDR2 FQNEAQ (reference sequence). Trimming cost V 5 bases and J 3 bases; bases outside gene matches: 3. CDR3 sequence: CASSRQGFGNTIYF. CDR3 nucleotides: TGTGCCAGCAGCCGACAGGGGTTTGGAAACACCATATATTTT.

The rearrangement uses TRBV18 and TRBJ1-2; the D is unclear. CDR1 and CDR2 (germline): KGHSH, LQKENI. Trimming removed 3 bases from V and 3 bases from J, with 8 bases in between. The CDR3 has 13 amino acids. The CDR3 DNA reads as TGTGCCAGCTCACCGATGGGCGACTATGGCTACACCTTC. Its protein is CASSPMGDYGYTF. Together with reference TRBV18 and TRBJ1-2, the CDR3 gives the full variable domain: NAGVMQNPRHLVRRRGQEARLRCSPMKGHSHVYWYRQLPEEGLKFMVYLQKENIIDESGMPKERFSAEFPKEGPSILRIQQVVRGDSAAYFCASSPMGDYGYTFGSGTRLTVV.

The chain uses TRBV30 and TRBJ2-5, with TRBD1 identical over 10 bases. V lost 1 base, J lost 5 bases, and 7 bases stayed unmatched. This CDR3 is built from 15 residues. Germline-derived CDR1 and CDR2 are GTSNPN and SVGIG (reference sequence). CDR3 amino acids: CAWSGDRGRTETQYF. CDR3 nucleotide sequence: TGTGCCTGGAGTGGAGACAGGGGGCGTACGGAGACCCAGTACTTC.

This CDR3 reads CASSPGGDNGYTF. CDR3 DNA sequence: TGTGCCAGCAGTCCAGGGGGCGACAATGGCTACACCTTC. The V and J genes are TRBV7-9 and TRBJ1-2; 8 bases agree with TRBD1. Germline CDR1 reads SEHNR; CDR2 reads FQNEAQ (reference sequence). This CDR3 comprises 13 residues. The V gene end was trimmed by 6 bases and the J gene end by 6 bases; junction bases not matched to a gene: 6.

The chain joins TRBV9 to TRBJ1-5; D is perhaps TRBD1 (5 bases). CDR1 and CDR2 (germline): SGDLS, YYNGEE. The CDR3 extends over 15 amino acids. Deletions cut 0 bases from V and 11 bases from J, with 18 bases between. The CDR3 spells CASSVEDSPGGAQHF. Here the CDR3 DNA reads TGTGCCAGCAGCGTAGAAGACAGTCCTGGTGGGGCCCAGCATTTT.

CDR3 in amino acids: CASSVGGSEGYTF. CDR3 sequence (DNA): TGTGCCAGCAGCGTTGGGGGGTCGGAAGGCTACACCTTC. The gene calls are TRBV9 and TRBJ1-2, with D possibly matching TRBD1 (5 bases). V was cut by 2 bases and J by 8 bases, with 13 bases left in between. Germline V gives CDR1 SGDLS, CDR2 YYNGEE. The length of the CDR3 is 13 residues.

The chain has TRBV4-1 and TRBJ2-4; weak D call: TRBD1 (6 bases). The CDR3 covers 17 residues. Per the germline V gene, CDR1 is MGHRA and CDR2 is YSYEKL. Deletions cut 0 bases from V and 0 bases from J, with 12 bases between. The CDR3 region is CASSQEGDTVAKNIQYF. The CDR3 bases are TGCGCCAGCAGCCAAGAAGGGGACACCGTAGCCAAAAACATTCAGTACTTC.

The rearrangement uses TRBV23-1 and TRBJ2-7; 8 positions match TRBD1. TRBV23-1 is recorded as an ORF, its role being uncertain. Unmatched junction bases numbered 3, after V lost 6 bases and J lost 2 bases. CDR3 size: 13 residues. CDR3 loop: CASSRQGTYEQYF. The CDR3 bases are TGCGCCAGCAGCCGACAGGGGACCTACGAGCAGTACTTC.

The chain links TRBV6-1 to TRBJ2-2; possible D gene TRBD2, 6 bases. V dropped 2 bases and J dropped 6 bases, with 13 bases sitting between them. CDR1 is MNHNS, CDR2 SASEGT, per germline. This CDR3 is 15 amino acids long. The CDR3 sequence: CASSELAGGAGELFF. CDR3 nucleotides: TGTGCCAGCAGTGAACTCGCCGGAGGGGCCGGGGAGCTGTTTTTT.

The genes are TRBV6-2 or TRBV6-3 and TRBJ1-5, with 8 bases that match TRBD1. Germline loops: CDR1 MNHEY, CDR2 SVGEGT. J gave up 5 bases and V 6 bases, and 6 bases lay outside the gene matches. The CDR3 is 14 amino acids. The CDR3: CASSRQGFDQPQHF. CDR3 in DNA: TGTGCCAGCAGCCGACAGGGGTTCGATCAGCCCCAGCATTTT.